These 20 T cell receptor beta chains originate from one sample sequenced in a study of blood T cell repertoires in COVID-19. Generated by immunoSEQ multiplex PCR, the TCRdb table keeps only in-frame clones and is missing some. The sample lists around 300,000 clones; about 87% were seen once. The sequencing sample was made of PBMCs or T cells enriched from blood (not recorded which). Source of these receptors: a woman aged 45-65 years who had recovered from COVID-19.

In nucleotides, the CDR3 is TGTGCCAGCAGAACTGACAGGGCCGAGACCCAGTACTTC. It specifies CASRTDRAETQYF. The rearrangement uses TRBV7-9 and TRBJ2-5, with TRBD1 matching over 7 bases. CDR1 SEHNR and CDR2 FQNEAQ come from the germline V gene (reference sequence). J gave up 5 bases and V 6 bases, and 6 bases lay outside the gene matches. The CDR3 extends over 13 amino acids.

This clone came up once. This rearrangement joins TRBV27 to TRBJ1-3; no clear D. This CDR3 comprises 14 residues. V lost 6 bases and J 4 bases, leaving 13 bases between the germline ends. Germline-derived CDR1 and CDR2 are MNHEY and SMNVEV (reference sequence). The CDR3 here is CASSPVRSGNTIYF. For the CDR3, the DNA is TGTGCCAGCAGCCCCGTCCGGTCCGGAAACACCATATATTTT.

The CDR3 DNA sequence: TGTGCCAGCAGCGCCGGGACAGGGGATGGCTACACCTTC. It translates to CASSAGTGDGYTF. The chain joins TRBV28 to TRBJ1-2; 10 bases align to TRBD1. The V gene's germline CDR1 is MDHEN and CDR2 SYDVKM. The CDR3 runs 13 residues. The V segment lost 6 bases and the J segment 6 bases; nucleotides outside the gene matches: 4.

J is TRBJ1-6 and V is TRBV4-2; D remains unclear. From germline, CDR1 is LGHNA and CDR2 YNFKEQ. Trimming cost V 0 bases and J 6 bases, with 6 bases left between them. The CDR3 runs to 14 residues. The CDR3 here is CASSQDPRNSPLHF. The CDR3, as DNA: TGTGCCAGCAGCCAAGATCCCCGTAATTCACCCCTCCACTTT.

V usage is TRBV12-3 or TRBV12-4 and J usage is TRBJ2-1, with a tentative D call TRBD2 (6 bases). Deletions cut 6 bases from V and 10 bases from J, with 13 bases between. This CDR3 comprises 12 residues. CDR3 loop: CASSPRGWEQFF. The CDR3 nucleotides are TGTGCCAGCAGCCCACGGGGGTGGGAGCAGTTCTTC.

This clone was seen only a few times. CDR3 residues: CAWSGQSSQPQHF. CDR3 DNA: TGTGCCTGGAGTGGACAGTCCTCTCAGCCCCAGCATTTT. The chain employs TRBV30 and TRBJ1-5; a possible D gene is TRBD1 (5 bases). The CDR3 contains 13 residues. Germline lookup yields CDR1 GTSNPN and CDR2 SVGIG (reference sequence). The V gene lost 1 base and the J gene lost 6 bases, with 10 bases spanning the gap.

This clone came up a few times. For the CDR3, the DNA is TGTGCCAGCAGTCGTTCCGGGAATTTCGGCGAGCAGTACTTC. It encodes CASSRSGNFGEQYF. This chain joins TRBV6-2 or TRBV6-3 and TRBJ2-7, with a weak D call TRBD2 (5 bases). The V gene lost 5 bases and the J gene lost 6 bases, with 17 bases spanning the gap. The CDR3 has 14 residues. Per germline, CDR1 MNHEY and CDR2 SVGEGT.

CDR3 loop: CASSLLRSNEKLFF. As DNA, the CDR3 is TGTGCCAGCAGCCTACTGCGGAGTAATGAAAAACTGTTTTTT. This sequence joins TRBV28 and TRBJ1-4; D is uncertain. Germline V gene lookup returns CDR1 MDHEN and CDR2 SYDVKM. Between the trimmed V and J ends, which lost 6 bases and 4 bases, there was a span of 12 bases. This CDR3 comprises 14 residues.

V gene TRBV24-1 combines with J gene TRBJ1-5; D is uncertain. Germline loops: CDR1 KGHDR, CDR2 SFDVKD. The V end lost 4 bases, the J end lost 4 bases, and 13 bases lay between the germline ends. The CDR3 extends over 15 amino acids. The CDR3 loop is CATSEGDGLNQPQHF. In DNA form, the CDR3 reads TGTGCCACCAGTGAAGGAGACGGCCTTAATCAGCCCCAGCATTTT.

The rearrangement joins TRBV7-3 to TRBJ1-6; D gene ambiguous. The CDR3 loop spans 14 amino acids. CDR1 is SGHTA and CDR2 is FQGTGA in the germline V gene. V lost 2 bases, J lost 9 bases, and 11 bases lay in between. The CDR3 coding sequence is TGTGCCAGCAGCTTAGGGCAGGCAGCTTCACCCCTCCACTTT. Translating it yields CASSLGQAASPLHF.

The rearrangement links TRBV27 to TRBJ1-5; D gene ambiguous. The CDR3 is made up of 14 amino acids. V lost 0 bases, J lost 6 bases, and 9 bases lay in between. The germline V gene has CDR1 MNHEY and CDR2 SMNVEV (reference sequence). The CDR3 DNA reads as TGTGCCAGCAGTTTATCGAACGGAGTTCAGCCCCAGCATTTT. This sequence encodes CASSLSNGVQPQHF.

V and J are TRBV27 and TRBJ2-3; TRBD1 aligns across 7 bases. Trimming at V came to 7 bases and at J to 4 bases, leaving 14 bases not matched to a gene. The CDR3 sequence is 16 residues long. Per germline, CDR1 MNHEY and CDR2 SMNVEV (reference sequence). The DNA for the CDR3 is TGTGCCAGCAATGGAAGGAACAGGGGCAGCGCAGATACGCAGTATTTT. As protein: CASNGRNRGSADTQYF.

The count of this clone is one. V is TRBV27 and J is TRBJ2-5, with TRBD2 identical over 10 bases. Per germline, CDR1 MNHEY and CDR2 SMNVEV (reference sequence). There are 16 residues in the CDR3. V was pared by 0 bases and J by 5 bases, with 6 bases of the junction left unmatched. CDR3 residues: CASSLSGLAGVETQYF. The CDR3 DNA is TGTGCCAGCAGTTTATCAGGGCTAGCGGGAGTTGAGACCCAGTACTTC.

CDR3 in amino acids: CASSPPFRTGGSDNYGYTF. CDR3 coding DNA: TGTGCCAGCAGTCCGCCCTTTCGGACAGGGGGGAGCGATAACTATGGCTACACCTTC. J is TRBJ1-2 and V is TRBV28; 10 bases align to TRBD1. With V trimmed by 5 bases and J by 1 base, 16 bases remained unmatched. The CDR3 loop spans 19 amino acids. From germline, CDR1 is MDHEN and CDR2 SYDVKM.

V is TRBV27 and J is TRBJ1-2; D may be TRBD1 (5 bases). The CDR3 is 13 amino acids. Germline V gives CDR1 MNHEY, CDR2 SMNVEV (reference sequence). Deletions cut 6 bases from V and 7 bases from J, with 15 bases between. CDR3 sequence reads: CASSLDSRFGYTF. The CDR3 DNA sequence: TGTGCCAGCAGCCTTGACAGCCGCTTTGGCTACACCTTC.

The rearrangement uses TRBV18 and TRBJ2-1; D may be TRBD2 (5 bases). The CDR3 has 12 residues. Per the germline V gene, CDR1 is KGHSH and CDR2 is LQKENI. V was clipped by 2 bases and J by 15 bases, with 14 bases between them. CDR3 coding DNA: TGTGCCAGCTCACCAACCCTAGCTTTATGGTTCTTC. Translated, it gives CASSPTLALWFF.

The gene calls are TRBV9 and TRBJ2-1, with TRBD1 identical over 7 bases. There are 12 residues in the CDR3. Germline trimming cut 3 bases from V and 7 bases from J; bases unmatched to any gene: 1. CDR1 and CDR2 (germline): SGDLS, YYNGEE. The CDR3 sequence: CASSGDSNEQFF. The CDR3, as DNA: TGTGCCAGCAGCGGGGACAGTAATGAGCAGTTCTTC.

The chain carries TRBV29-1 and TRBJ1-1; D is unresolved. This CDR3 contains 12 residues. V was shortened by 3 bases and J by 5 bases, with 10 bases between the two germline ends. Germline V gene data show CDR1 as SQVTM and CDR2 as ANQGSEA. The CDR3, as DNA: TGCAGCGTTGACAGGTCCAGGACTGAAGCTTTCTTT. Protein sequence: CSVDRSRTEAFF. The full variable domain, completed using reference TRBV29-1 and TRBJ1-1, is SAVISQKPSRDICQRGTSLTIQCQVDSQVTMMFWYRQQPGQSLTLIATANQGSEATYESGFVIDKFPISRPNLTFSTLTVSNMSPEDSSIYLCSVDRSRTEAFFGQGTRLTVV.

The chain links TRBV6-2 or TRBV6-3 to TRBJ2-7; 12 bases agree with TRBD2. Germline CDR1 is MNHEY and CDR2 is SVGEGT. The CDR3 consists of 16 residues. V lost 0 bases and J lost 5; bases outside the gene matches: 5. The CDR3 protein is CASSYSTSGSKDEQYF. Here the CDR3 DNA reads TGTGCCAGCAGTTACTCGACTAGCGGGAGTAAGGACGAGCAGTACTTC.

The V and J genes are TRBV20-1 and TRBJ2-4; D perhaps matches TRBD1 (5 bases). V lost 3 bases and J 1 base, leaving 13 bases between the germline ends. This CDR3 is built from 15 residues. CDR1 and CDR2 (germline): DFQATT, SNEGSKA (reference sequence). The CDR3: CSASLGQGAKNIQYF. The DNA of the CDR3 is TGCAGTGCTAGTTTGGGGCAGGGCGCCAAAAACATTCAGTACTTC.